The 8 T cell receptor beta chains listed next were all sequenced from one sample in a study of breast tumors, draining lymph nodes, adjacent tissues. A single record per CDR3 protein comes from TCRdb applying MiXCR to the multiplex PCR reads. This sample yields over 20,000 distinct CDR3 sequences, of which about 70% are seen a single time; approximately 21% belongs to the top ten. The sample consisted of tumor-adjacent breast tissue. These receptors originate from a female donor with breast cancer. Some clones in this sample may be carry-over from other donors' samples.

This sequence joins TRBV5-5 and TRBJ2-5; TRBD2 agrees at 7 bases. In germline, CDR1 is SGHKS, CDR2 YYEKEE (reference sequence). The CDR3 is 15 amino acids. V was pared by 2 bases and J by 2 bases, with 6 bases of the junction left unmatched. In DNA form, the CDR3 reads TGTGCCAGCAGCTTAGGGAGGGGACGGCAAGAGACCCAGTACTTC. This codes for CASSLGRGRQETQYF. The entire variable domain, with the rest obtained from reference TRBV5-5 and TRBJ2-5, is as follows: DAGVTQSPTHLIKTRGQQVTLRCSPISGHKSVSWYQQVLGQGPQFIFQYYEKEERGRGNFPDRFSARQFPNYSSELNVNALLLGDSALYLCASSLGRGRQETQYFGPGTRLLVL.

A note on this clonotype: A junction boundary mismatches the germline segment, possibly from a read error. This rearrangement joins TRBV20-1 to TRBJ2-1, with a possible D match to TRBD2 (6 bases). This CDR3 has 14 amino acids. The germline V gene encodes CDR1 DFQATT and CDR2 SNEGSKA (reference sequence). The CDR3: CSAGDQLGEDEQFF. CDR3 nucleotide sequence: TGCAGTGCTGGAGACCAGTTGGGGGAGGATGAGCAGTTCTTC.

V is TRBV12-3 or TRBV12-4 and J is TRBJ1-4; D not resolved. V lost 2 bases and J lost 7, with 8 bases in between. The CDR3 runs to 13 residues. CDR3 amino acids: CASSLRRGEKLFF. CDR3 in DNA: TGTGCCAGCAGTTTAAGACGGGGTGAAAAACTGTTTTTT.

The rearrangement uses TRBV5-1 and TRBJ1-2, with 8 bases lining up with TRBD1. The CDR3 sequence is 13 residues long. V lost 3 bases, J lost 5 bases, and 3 bases stayed unmatched. Germline CDR1 and CDR2: SGHRS and YFSETQ. CDR3 coding DNA: TGCGCCAGCAGCTCAGGACAGGGTTATGGCTACACCTTC. Its translation: CASSSGQGYGYTF.

Concerning this clonotype: A junction end diverges from the germline sequence, so it may reflect a read error. The chain recombines TRBV19 with TRBJ2-6, with a tentative D call TRBD1 (5 bases). Germline assignment: CDR1 LNHDA and CDR2 SQIVND (reference sequence). There are 17 residues in the CDR3. This chain's CDR3 is CASNWAGFPSGANVPTF. In DNA, the CDR3 is TGTGCCAGTAATTGGGCAGGTTTCCCCTCTGGGGCCAACGTCCCGACTTTC.

At least ten counts were recorded for this clonotype. The chain employs TRBV3-1 and TRBJ1-5; TRBD1 agrees at 8 bases. This CDR3 has 14 amino acids. Germline lookup yields CDR1 LGHDT and CDR2 YNNKEL (reference sequence). J lost 7 bases, V lost 6 bases, and 8 bases had no gene match. As DNA, the CDR3 is TGTGCCAGCAGGGGATTACAGGGGGAACAGCCCCAGCATTTT. Translating gives CASRGLQGEQPQHF.

At least ten counts were recorded for this clonotype. A much larger clone lies a single base off, so this may be a read error. The rearrangement links TRBV6-1 to TRBJ1-5; weak D call: TRBD1 (6 bases). This CDR3 has 15 amino acids. Germline CDR1 and CDR2: MNHNS and SASEGT. V dropped 5 bases and J dropped 6 bases, with 17 bases sitting between them. CDR3 residues: CASSQEGGAAQPQHF. CDR3 sequence (DNA): TGTGCCAGCAGTCAAGAAGGGGGGGCCGCTCAGCCCCAGCATTTT.

The chain joins TRBV4-3 to TRBJ1-2; D might be TRBD1 (6 bases). Trimming pared 3 bases from V and 1 base from J, leaving 12 bases between. CDR3 size: 15 residues. Germline lookup yields CDR1 LGHNA and CDR2 YSLEER. Written as DNA, the CDR3 is TGCGCCAGCAGCCAGGAGACAGGTTTTAACTATGGCTACACCTTC. Translating it yields CASSQETGFNYGYTF.